This T cell receptor (beta chain) appears in the sequencing data of a study of T-cell reconstitution after alpha-beta-depleted transplantation in children. As to this clonotype: Its antigen is unknown.

Findings of the study overall: Surviving recipient cells, namely T cells and thymic progenitors, were the source of high day-60 TCRbeta diversity in some patients. Expanded graft clones numbering several hundred reportedly gave rise to alpha-beta T cells about two months after transplant. T-cell numbers and diversity one year post-transplant derived largely from freshly generated T cells.

It was with unique molecular identifiers that the TCRbeta library was prepared. In TCRdb, the PCR reads were re-called with MiXCR into one record per CDR3 protein. The sample lists some 110,000 distinct CDR3 sequences, 10% occurring once. The source of this sequence is a boy between 2 and 10 years old with acute lymphoblastic leukemia, due to receive a stem cell transplant. This material consisted of PBMCs, taken before TCRalphabeta/CD19-depleted stem cell transplant.

The chain's CDR3 is CSASPTGLFSYGYTF. CDR3 in DNA: TGCAGTGCTAGTCCGACAGGGCTCTTCTCCTATGGCTACACCTTC. This chain connects TRBV20-1 to TRBJ1-2, with 7 bases aligning to TRBD1. Losses at the gene ends were 3 bases for V and 4 bases for J; bases not matched to a gene: 11. This CDR3 contains 15 residues. Germline CDR1 reads DFQATT; CDR2 reads SNEGSKA (reference sequence).